What follows describes a single T cell receptor (beta chain). V was clipped by 3 bases and J by 3 bases; unmatched bases: 18. Germline CDR1 SGHNT, CDR2 YENEEA. The length of the CDR3 is 19 residues. The sample originates from a study of blood T cell repertoires in COVID-19. At the level of the study: The United States, Italy and Spain were the sources of the acute and convalescent COVID-19 samples. Sources were T cells, B-cell-depleted T cells, or PBMCs; the material itself was cDNA or gDNA.

Original analysis: Reference gene primer amplification in the assay estimated nucleated cell counts. Data came from immunoSEQ multiplex PCR; TCRdb stores just in-frame clones and leaves some out. That table supplies the V and J calls and clone size; D and trimming were determined from the DNA. Among about 100,000 clones listed, about 88% were seen once. The rearrangement joins TRBV11-3 to TRBJ2-3; 7 positions agree with TRBD2. This TCR was sampled from a man aged 30 to 45 in a cohort sampled during active COVID-19. The material sequenced was peripheral blood. The DNA for the CDR3 is TGTGCCAGCAGCTTGGGGGTTTGGGGGGGACGCGAAGGGACAGATACGCAGTATTTT. Protein product: CASSLGVWGGREGTDTQYF.